This TCR beta chain was obtained from a study of CXCR3-negative and CXCR3-positive naive CD8 T cells. Germline V gene sequence: CDR1 SGDLS, CDR2 YYNGEE. This CDR3 is built from 14 residues. Researchers prepared the TRB cDNA libraries using 5' RACE with UMI labels. TCRdb re-called the 5' RACE reads, yielding one record per CDR3 amino acid sequence without DNA. Recorded for this sample: roughly 40,000 distinct CDR3 sequences. The chain combines TRBV9 with TRBJ1-1. The sequenced sample consisted of memory CD8+ T cells from blood. This TCR was sampled from a human donor in good health. Some clones in this sample may be carry-over from other donors' samples. The CDR3 region is CASSSGLYGTEAFF.